This T cell receptor (beta chain) was sequenced during a study of cytomegalovirus exposure and HLA in healthy donors (TCRdb year 2017). Describing the broader study: In an earlier analysis of approximately 500 of the donors, about 270 Gb of sequence data and approximately 100 million unique TCR beta sequences from roughly 200 million T cells were reported. An early release covering roughly 580 HLA-typed donors comprised 250 to 350 gigabases of sequencing data and some 79 million unique TCR sequences. The genetic ancestry cluster associated with self-reported Caucasian donors included approximately 85% of the roughly 380 genotyped donors. The study was designed to test whether signatures of past pathogen exposure could be identified by cataloging public T cell receptors. Using immunosequencing, the study profiled T cell repertoires from fewer than 700 subjects and related those repertoires to cytomegalovirus serostatus. In addition to the first cohort of hundreds of subjects, a separate validation cohort of 130 or so different subjects was used. The study combined high-throughput TCR immunosequencing, statistical association of individual TCRs with disease status, and machine learning to predict cytomegalovirus infection status. To study patterns of TCR occurrence, a later analysis re-analyzed previously published TCR beta repertoires from just over 650 donors and added high-resolution HLA genotyping. The later analysis used no new phenotypic data to find candidate immune exposures, relying instead on TCR beta sequences and their occurrence across donors. To decide whether each TCR beta V gene segment behaved as functional or pseudogenic, an earlier analysis of some 540 of the donors relied on high-throughput TCR beta sequencing. Donor age, sex, ethnicity and CMV serostatus were collected together with the repertoire data. In a later genetic analysis, genome-wide SNP genotypes for 398 of the 666 donors were used, and that subset was treated as a discovery cohort. Every repertoire in the discovery cohort had been generated on one and the same sequencing platform. Both class I and class II loci were covered by HLA typing, at four-digit resolution. Typing coverage differed by locus: A, B, C, DRB1 and DQB1 were typed in about 620-640 donors, DQA1 in 522, DPA1 in 600 to 610, and DPB1 in 400 to 480. A handful of DR-DQ haplotypes were handled as single units for association and clustering because linkage in the cohort was strong. Across 300 to 400 genotyped donors of the cohort, an average of about 200,000 unique TCR beta nucleotide sequences per donor were sequenced, and roughly 20% of those sequences were non-productive.

General study outcomes and caveats: A later genetic analysis associated a missense DCLRE1C variant with V-gene and J-gene trimming of TCR beta chains, and an independent cohort replicated the association. CMV serostatus was the only immune exposure information available for the cohort. Some IMGT-functional V segments, including TRBV6-2 and TRBV6-3, could not be distinguished by the 87-base-pair reads and were therefore excluded. Correlated functional status among segregating V segments might be attributable to linkage disequilibrium, but an unknown experimental factor could not be ruled out. Because some donors lacked HLA typing at each locus, the association tests relied only on the typed subset. Most TCR sequences were seen in very few donors, while some public TCRs were found in many individuals. Only TCR beta chains were sequenced in this cohort, and the absence of alpha or paired-chain data limited detectable features. Cytomegalovirus status was reported to be diagnosed by the classifier with high specificity and sensitivity in both the original and validation cohorts. A further reported finding was that TCR beta sequences accurately predicted the HLA-A and HLA-B alleles for most subjects in the first cohort. A later genetic analysis reported fewer N-insertions in productive TCRs among donors in an Asian-associated ancestry cluster than the roughly 620-donor mean. A total of fewer than 200 TCR beta chains were listed by the study as associated with cytomegalovirus. In a later analysis, the rate of TCR association differed among HLA loci, with DRB1 alleles having the most associated TCRs and HLA-C alleles having the fewest. According to a later analysis, most CMV-associated TCR beta chains appeared to be HLA-restricted, and the HLA associations seemed to be driven largely by CMV exposure. Sequencing depth was assumed to be roughly uniform across donors in the presence/absence analyses, though that assumption may not hold. In a later analysis, some 18,000 TCR beta sequences were associated with specific HLA alleles at a false discovery rate of 0.05. Several of the top co-occurrence clusters appeared to be linked to parvovirus B19, influenza, CMV and Epstein-Barr virus, according to a later analysis. When HLA alleles, especially DR and DQ, strongly co-occurred, TCR associations were difficult to assign to individual alleles. Because counts were too low, seventeen rarely observed V segments, including chromosome 9 orphons, were left out of the earlier analysis of about 620 of the donors. In a later analysis, HLA-associated TCR beta chains showed more clonal expansion and lower generation probabilities than non-associated chains that were equally common. A few of the identified cytomegalovirus-associated TCR beta chains were confirmed in vitro to be specific for cytomegalovirus antigens. It was suggested by the authors that the approach could potentially be generalized to other disease states and immunological phenotypes. The sequencing pipeline was judged likely to have produced a cluster of highly shared sequence variants as a technical artifact. An earlier analysis of 587 of the donors showed that most TCR beta V segments appeared in productive rearrangements either about 90% or about 30% of the time, which broadly matched IMGT annotations.

This clone showed up just once. Its antigen remains unidentified. No base quality values were provided; no much bigger clone lies one nucleotide off. The library relied on the immunoSEQ multiplex PCR assay. For the multiplex PCR, a mixture combining 60 forward primers for TCR Vbeta segments and 13 reverse primers for TCR Jbeta segments was used. Amplification of the CDR3 region of rearranged TCR beta genes was performed with a multiplex PCR assay on genomic DNA. On the Illumina HiSeq System, the amplified TCR beta libraries were sequenced as 87-base-pair reads. In the paper's pipeline: Across the 500 to 850 repertoires, a later analysis counted some 81 million unique TCR beta chains, approximately 12 million of which were shared by at least two donors. To remove PCR and sequencing errors, raw reads were error-corrected and collapsed into unique sequences using a nearest-neighbor algorithm that merged closely related sequences. V, D and J gene segments were assigned by aligning CDR3 sequences to IMGT reference sequences. For a sequence to be retained, a match of at least six nucleotides to both a V gene segment and a J gene segment was required. Rearrangements were called productive when the CDR3 lacked stop codons and stayed in frame with V and J; all others were non-productive. Following IMGT convention, CDR3 was defined as the stretch from the second conserved V-encoded cysteine up to the conserved J-encoded phenylalanine. Sequences without an unambiguous match to a single V gene segment were excluded from the earlier analysis of almost 600 of the donors. In an earlier analysis of several hundred of the donors, V segments were called functional above 56.7% productive rearrangements and were called segregating when the between-donor standard deviation exceeded 5%. A statistical classification framework was built to diagnose cytomegalovirus status from the catalog of TCR beta chain sequences. In a later analysis, V and J genes were assigned by comparing TCR nucleotide sequences against IMGT/GENE-DB human TR gene sequences. A later analysis assigned CDR3 sequences and most-parsimonious VDJ recombination scenarios with the TCRdist pipeline. In a later analysis, each TCR beta chain was defined by its CDR3 amino acid sequence together with its V-gene family, and reads lacking a unique V-gene family were excluded. A later analysis removed 592 highly shared, low-generation-probability nucleotide sequences to deal with suspected cross-contamination and a sequencing artifact. A later analysis calculated a clonal expansion index for each public chain from normalized within-repertoire ranks of inferred template counts. In a later analysis, generation probabilities were computed with a VDJ recombination model fitted to out-of-frame rearrangements, and the resulting probabilities were checked against IGoR. A later analysis scored TCR-TCR, TCR-HLA and TCR-CMV co-occurrence with hypergeometric tests, applying a repertoire-size bias correction to TCR pairs. To estimate false discovery rates, a later analysis permuted the HLA or CMV assignments 20 times. A later analysis grouped co-occurring TCRs with DBSCAN, adding TCRdist sequence similarity when clustering within HLA-allele-positive subsets. Co-occurrence clustering excluded repertoires with fewer than 30,000 or more than 120,000 public chains, plus five with anomalous nucleotide sharing. TCRdb limited this immuneACCESS table to in-frame rearrangements with V and J called. A share of clones is missing; checked studies link under half to unresolved V genes, and the rest is unexplained. The DNA gave D and trimming, while V, J and clone size come from that table. The sample table holds about 160,000 clones, of which about 80% were seen once. The top ten clones comprise around 1.5% of the sample.

The cohort consisted of hundreds of healthy bone marrow donors. At the time of sampling, every cohort member was nominally healthy, though immune exposures that went unrecorded were likely present. The donor tested CMV seropositive and was one of the 289 seropositive cohort members. A peripheral blood sample was provided by each donor, and peripheral blood mononuclear cells were used for TCR beta sequencing. The Qiagen DNeasy Blood Extraction Kit was used to extract genomic DNA from the blood cell samples. The CDR3 numbers 14 residues from cysteine through phenylalanine. Solely the CDR3 DNA is kept, with 42 bases framed from the first base. The CDR1 and CDR2 encoded by the germline V gene are SGHRS and YFSETQ. The germline ends are 14 bases apart after V is trimmed by 4 bases and J by 6 bases.

The receptor chain draws on TRBV5-1 and TRBJ2-1; the D gene is possibly TRBD2, with 6 bases matching. The TCR comes from a girl under 18 in good health and CMV-seropositive. The sequencing input was PBMCs. The sequenced DNA: TGCGCCAGCAGCCCCCGGGACTGGGGCAATGAGCAGTTCTTC. This yields the protein CASSPRDWGNEQFF.